This T cell receptor (beta chain) was captured by sequencing in a study of metastatic and nonmetastatic thyroid tumors. Turning to the study itself: Patients with malignant and benign thyroid disease provided blood and tumor or nodule tissue, whose repertoires were compared.

CDR3 length: 14 residues. The V gene's germline CDR1 is SGHDT and CDR2 YYEEEE. The V segment lost 4 bases and the J segment 7 bases; nucleotides outside the gene matches: 3. Nobody among the patients had been given any treatment before thyroid surgery. Source study methods: CDR3 differences across clinicopathological groups were used to build a distant-metastasis classifier for papillary thyroid cancer. TCRdb reanalyzed the PCR reads via MiXCR. The V and J calls and clone size are TCRdb's, not the authors'. The table shows 30,000 to 40,000 clones, with roughly 29% occurring only once. This clone was counted at least ten times. Its antigen is unidentified. Notes on the study in general: It was reported that TCR beta diversity was significantly higher in malignant thyroid tumors than benign nodules, in blood and tumor.

The material sequenced was blood. The sequence derives from a female donor with papillary thyroid cancer or a benign thyroid nodule (not recorded which). Some clones in this sample may be carry-over from other donors' samples. V and J are TRBV5-6 and TRBJ1-4; 11 bases agree with TRBD1. The CDR3 bases are TGTGCCAGCAGCGTCGGGACAGGGGGTGAAAAACTGTTTTTT. This sequence encodes CASSVGTGGEKLFF.